This TCR beta chain was sequenced for a study of Tregs in tolerant kidney transplant recipients. Broader study findings: The most relevant donor-specific Treg TCRbeta repertoire apparently came from expansion with activated donor B cells.

Libraries were prepared by immunoSEQ multiplex PCR; TCRdb keeps only in-frame clonotypes and omits some of them. This listing includes approximately 6,000 clones. Concerning this clone: The antigen is undetermined. The DNA ends 3 residues before the CDR3 does, and the rest of the CDR3 is filled in from the germline J gene.

Recipients received nonmyeloablative bone marrow transplants from related graft donors, with transient mixed chimerism. Unstimulated Tregs (CD4+CD25+CD127-) and CD4+CD25- non-Tregs were sorted from PBMCs. Germline CDR1 is SGHTA and CDR2 is FQGNSA. V lost 2 bases to trimming and J lost 4 bases, with 15 bases between them. The CDR3 has 15 amino acids. The chain couples TRBV7-2 to TRBJ2-7; TRBD2 might be the D (6 bases). This clonotype was sampled from a human patient who received a combined kidney and bone marrow transplant. A subset of T cells may come from the graft donor. Sequencing used CD8+ T cells from blood (PBMCs), obtained 12 months after the transplant. CDR3 region: CASSLLLGTHYEQYF. CDR3 bases read: TGTGCCAGCAGCTTACTCTTAGGGACTCATTACGAG.